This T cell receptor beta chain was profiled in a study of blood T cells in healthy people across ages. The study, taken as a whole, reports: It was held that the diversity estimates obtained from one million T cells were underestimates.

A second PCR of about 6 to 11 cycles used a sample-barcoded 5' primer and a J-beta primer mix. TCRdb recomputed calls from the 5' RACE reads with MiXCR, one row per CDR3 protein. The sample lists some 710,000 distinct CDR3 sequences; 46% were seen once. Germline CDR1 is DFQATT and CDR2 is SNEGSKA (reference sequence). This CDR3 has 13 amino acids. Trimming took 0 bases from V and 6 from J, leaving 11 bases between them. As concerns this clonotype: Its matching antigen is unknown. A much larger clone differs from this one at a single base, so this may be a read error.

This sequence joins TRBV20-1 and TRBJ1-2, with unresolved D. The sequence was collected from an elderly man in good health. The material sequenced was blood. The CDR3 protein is CSAREGRRHGYTF. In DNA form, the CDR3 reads TGCAGTGCTAGAGAGGGCAGGAGGCATGGCTACACCTTC.